The 13 T cell receptor beta chains presented below share a single source sample, sequenced in a study of T cells in Graves' hyperthyroidism and ophthalmopathy. There were TCR beta CDR3 regions amplified from RNA transcripts. The HTBI primer set drove a first-round RT-PCR of the TCR CDR3. TCRdb ran MiXCR on the multiplex PCR reads and lists one entry per CDR3 protein. The table shows about 620,000 distinct CDR3 sequences, with 15% to 20% occurring only once. The sequencing input was blood. Every receptor here comes from a woman aged 25 to 39 with Graves' hyperthyroidism.

There are a few counts of this clonotype. V and J are TRBV6-1 and TRBJ1-2; perhaps TRBD1 as D (6 bases). Germline V gives CDR1 MNHNS, CDR2 SASEGT. Trimming pared 5 bases from V and 2 bases from J, leaving 18 bases between. The CDR3 spans 16 residues. The CDR3 DNA follows: TGTGCCAGCAGTCCCCCGACCCCCGGGACAAACTATGGCTACACCTTC. Protein sequence: CASSPPTPGTNYGYTF.

This clonotype has ten or more counts. The rearrangement joins TRBV12-3 or TRBV12-4 to TRBJ1-5; D not certain. V dropped 6 bases and J dropped 6 bases, with 12 bases sitting between them. The CDR3 has 13 residues. This CDR3 reads CASSPDFSQPQHF. The CDR3 region has the DNA TGTGCCAGCAGCCCGGACTTTTCTCAGCCCCAGCATTTT.

In this sample, this clonotype turned up many times. This chain uses TRBV6-6 with TRBJ2-1; D unclear. The germline CDR1 and CDR2 sequences are MNHNY and SVGAGI (reference sequence). Trimming shortened V by 2 bases and J by 7 bases, and 6 bases separated the two germline ends. This CDR3 comprises 12 residues. The CDR3 nucleotides read TGTGCCAGCAGTTACCTAGGAAATGAGCAGTTCTTC. This sequence encodes CASSYLGNEQFF.

This clonotype was seen ten or more times. The chain employs TRBV7-6 and TRBJ2-7; 8 positions agree with TRBD2. The V gene end was trimmed by 4 bases and the J gene end by 7 bases; junction bases not matched to a gene: 3. Germline loops: CDR1 SGHVS, CDR2 FNYEAQ. This CDR3 spans 12 amino acids. The DNA of the CDR3 is TGTGCCAGCAGCTCGGCTAGCGGGGAGCAGTACTTC. Amino acid sequence: CASSSASGEQYF.

The V call is TRBV19, the J call TRBJ2-2; D possibly uses TRBD1 or TRBD2 (5 bases each). CDR1 and CDR2 from the germline V gene are LNHDA and SQIVND (reference sequence). The CDR3 covers 12 residues. The V end was cut by 3 bases, the J end by 9 bases, with 8 bases between. The CDR3 coding sequence is TGTGCCAGTAGTATGGGGGACCGGGAGCTGTTTTTT. Encoded protein: CASSMGDRELFF.

The CDR3 DNA follows: TGTGCCAGCAGCGTGACTAGCGGGAGTCTCGGGGAGCTGTTTTTT. It yields the protein CASSVTSGSLGELFF. J is TRBJ2-2 and V is TRBV11-2; 12 nucleotides align to TRBD2. This CDR3 is built from 15 residues. The V segment lost 5 bases and the J segment 7 bases; nucleotides outside the gene matches: 5. The germline V gene has CDR1 SGHAT and CDR2 FQNNGV.

The gene calls are TRBV20-1 and TRBJ1-4; no clear D. Germline V gene data show CDR1 as DFQATT and CDR2 as SNEGSKA (reference sequence). Trimming removed 3 bases at V and 0 bases at J, with 11 bases between. The CDR3 length is 15 residues. As DNA, the CDR3 is TGCAGTGCTAGTCGACCGTCTGCAACTAATGAAAAACTGTTTTTT. It translates to CSASRPSATNEKLFF.

This chain joins TRBV7-2 and TRBJ1-6; D is uncertain. Trimming took off 5 bases at V and 8 bases at J, with 16 bases between the two ends. CDR3 size: 15 residues. Germline lookup yields CDR1 SGHTA and CDR2 FQGNSA. In DNA form, the CDR3 reads TGTGCCAGCAGCCCCCACGATGAGGGCTATTCACCCCTCCACTTT. Its protein product is CASSPHDEGYSPLHF. The whole variable domain, remainder taken from reference TRBV7-2 and TRBJ1-6, is GAGVSQSPSNKVTEKGKDVELRCDPISGHTALYWYRQSLGQGLEFLIYFQGNSAPDKSGLPSDRFSAERTGGSVSTLTIQRTQQEDSAVYLCASSPHDEGYSPLHFGNGTRLTVT.

This clonotype was counted at least ten times. This rearrangement joins TRBV28 to TRBJ2-7; TRBD2 agrees at 14 bases. Germline trimming cut 5 bases from V and 4 bases from J; bases unmatched to any gene: 10. Germline CDR1 is MDHEN and CDR2 is SYDVKM. This CDR3 has 17 amino acids. CDR3 bases: TGTGCCAGCAGTGAGTGGACTAGCGGGAGGAGGTCTTACGAGCAGTACTTC. Its protein product is CASSEWTSGRRSYEQYF. Full variable domain (rest looked up from reference TRBV28 and TRBJ2-7): DVKVTQSSRYLVKRTGEKVFLECVQDMDHENMFWYRQDPGLGLRLIYFSYDVKMKEKGDIPEGYSVSREKKERFSLILESASTNQTSMYLCASSEWTSGRRSYEQYFGPGTRLTVT.

The chain has TRBV28 and TRBJ2-5, with D unclear. The CDR3 has 13 amino acids. Germline V gene lookup returns CDR1 MDHEN and CDR2 SYDVKM. Between the trimmed V and J ends, which lost 5 bases and 2 bases, there was a span of 9 bases. CDR3 DNA sequence: TGTGCCAGCAGTCTCCCGGCGCAAGAGACCCAGTACTTC. Translation: CASSLPAQETQYF.

In its sample, this clonotype was seen a few times. The genes are TRBV28 and TRBJ1-1, with D perhaps matching TRBD1 (6 bases). Trimming removed 6 bases at V and 1 base at J, with 12 bases between. CDR1 and CDR2 (germline): MDHEN, SYDVKM. This CDR3 region has 14 residues. Written as DNA, the CDR3 is TGTGCCAGCAGCGACCCCAGGGGGAACACTGAAGCTTTCTTT. It encodes CASSDPRGNTEAFF.

This clonotype appeared many times. The chain joins TRBV20-1 to TRBJ2-5; weak D call: TRBD2 (6 bases). The CDR3 is 14 amino acids. The V end was cut by 0 bases, the J end by 9 bases, with 17 bases between. Germline V CDR1 and CDR2: DFQATT, SNEGSKA (reference sequence). CDR3 in amino acids: CSAREPLGGVPQYF. The CDR3 DNA follows: TGCAGTGCTAGAGAACCCCTAGGCGGGGTACCCCAGTACTTC.

This chain links TRBV6-1 with TRBJ2-2; 9 nucleotides match TRBD1. Trimming removed 7 bases from V and 7 bases from J; junction bases left unmatched: 7. Germline loops: CDR1 MNHNS, CDR2 SASEGT. The CDR3 sequence is 14 residues long. The CDR3 DNA sequence: TGTGCCAGCACCTGGACAGGGGCGATCGGGGAGCTGTTTTTT. It is translated as CASTWTGAIGELFF.